This T cell receptor beta chain derives from a study of T cells in tuberculosis (dated by TCRdb to between 2018 and 2020). Broadly, across the study: To characterize T cells specific for the mycobacterial lipid antigen glucose monomycolate (GMM), the study used CD1B tetramers together with high-throughput TCR immunosequencing. With 9 to 11 people per group, a South African clinical cohort compared IGRA-negative adolescents, IGRA-positive adolescents with latent tuberculosis, and adults with active tuberculosis. What the authors observed across the whole study: Which clinical samples got chosen depended on the availability of cryopreserved specimens, and the active tuberculosis cases were adults, whereas the controls were adolescents. Smaller mean NN-distances to GMM-specific TCRs were observed in active tuberculosis TCR-alpha repertoires than in IGRA-negative controls, suggesting clonal expansion of GMM-specific TCRs. A classifier using the diverse GMM-specific repertoire reached approximately 90% accuracy (AUROC about 0.91), compared with 70% to 75% accuracy using GEM motif frequencies. The smaller NN-distances were partly driven by shorter CDR3-alpha lengths in active tuberculosis patients, and the difference for TCR-beta did not reach statistical significance.

The immunoSEQ multiplex PCR assay was used to generate TCR libraries, with TCR-beta and/or TCR-alpha/delta assays applied to each sample. Amplified TCR libraries were sequenced on the Illumina high-throughput platform. On the authors' methods: Clustering and dimensionality reduction relied on pairwise TCRdist distances among GMM-specific receptors from T cells that were either sorted ex vivo or expanded in vitro. The score assigned to each clinical repertoire was mean NN-distance, meaning the average TCRdist to the nearest 10% of tetramer-positive reference sequences. GEM TCR motif frequency was calculated as the fraction of unique TCRs that matched known GEM sequences in V/J usage and CDR3 length. Linear discriminant analysis with leave-one-out cross-validation, implemented in scikit-learn, was used to classify active tuberculosis. Held by TCRdb, this immuneACCESS table contains in-frame sequences only and omits some clones. Under half of the omission traces to an unresolved V gene where checked; the cause of the rest is unknown. D and trimming come from the DNA, and the V and J calls and clone size come from that table. The table for this sample lists tens of thousands of clones; roughly 90% of them were counted only once. Of the sample, roughly 2.2% falls within the top ten clones.

At study entry, adolescents were screened for latent tuberculosis infection by tuberculin skin test and QuantiFERON-TB GOLD In-Tube IGRA. Immunosequencing was performed on unsorted cryopreserved PBMC and covered approximately 110,000 T cells per clinical donor on average. Eleven high schools in the Worcester region of the Western Cape, South Africa, served as enrollment sites for adolescents aged 12 to 18 years. Approximately ten M. tuberculosis-infected adolescents and some 10 uninfected adolescents, matched for age and sex, were selected. For the adolescents, PBMC were isolated by density centrifugation from freshly drawn heparinized blood and then cryopreserved. A few counts support this clone. Its target antigen remains unknown. The sample holds no much larger clone one base away, and base qualities are not on file. From the germline V gene, CDR1 is MRHNA and CDR2 is SNTAGT. The CDR3 numbers 15 residues from cysteine through phenylalanine. Solely the CDR3 DNA is kept, with 45 bases framed from the first base. V drops 6 bases and J drops 1 base, leaving 13 bases in between.

The receptor was derived from a donor between 10 and 29 years old with latent tuberculosis or without tuberculosis infection. The sequence links TRBV6-4 to TRBJ2-1, with a tentative D gene TRBD2 over 7 matching bases. The sequencing input was PBMCs. The encoded CDR3 is CASSSEGGSYNEQFF. The nucleotide sequence is given as TGTGCCAGCAGCTCCGAGGGGGGGTCCTACAATGAGCAGTTCTTC.